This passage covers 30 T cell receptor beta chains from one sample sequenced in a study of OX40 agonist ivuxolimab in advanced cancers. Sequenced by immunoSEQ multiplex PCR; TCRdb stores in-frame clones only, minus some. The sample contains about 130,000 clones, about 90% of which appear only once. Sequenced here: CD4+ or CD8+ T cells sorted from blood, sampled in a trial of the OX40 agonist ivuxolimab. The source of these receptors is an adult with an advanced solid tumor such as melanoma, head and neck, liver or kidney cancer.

This chain's CDR3 is CASSVALWGTTGELFF. CDR3 sequence (DNA): TGTGCCAGCAGCGTAGCGCTCTGGGGAACCACCGGGGAGCTGTTTTTT. V and J are TRBV9 and TRBJ2-2; D ambiguous. This CDR3 contains 16 residues. Germline V CDR1 and CDR2: SGDLS, YYNGEE. The V and J ends lost 0 bases and 4 bases respectively, with 13 bases between them.

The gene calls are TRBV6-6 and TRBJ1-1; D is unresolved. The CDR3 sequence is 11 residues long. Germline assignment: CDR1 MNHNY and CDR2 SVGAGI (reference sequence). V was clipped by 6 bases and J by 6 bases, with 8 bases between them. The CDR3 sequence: CASSQEAEAFF. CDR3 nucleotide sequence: TGTGCCAGCAGCCAGGAGGCTGAAGCTTTCTTT.

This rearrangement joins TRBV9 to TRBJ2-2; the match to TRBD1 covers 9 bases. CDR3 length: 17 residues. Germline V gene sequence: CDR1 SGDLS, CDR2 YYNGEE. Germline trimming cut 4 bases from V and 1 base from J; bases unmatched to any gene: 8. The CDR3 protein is CASSLRSGQGNTGELFF. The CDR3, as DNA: TGTGCCAGCAGCCTCAGGTCGGGACAGGGGAACACCGGGGAGCTGTTTTTT.

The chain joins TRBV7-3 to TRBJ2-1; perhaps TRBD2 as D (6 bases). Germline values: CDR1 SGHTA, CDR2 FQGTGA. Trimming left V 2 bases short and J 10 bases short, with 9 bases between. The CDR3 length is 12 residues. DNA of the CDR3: TGTGCCAGCAGCTTAGGGGGAGGCGAGCAGTTCTTC. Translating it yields CASSLGGGEQFF.

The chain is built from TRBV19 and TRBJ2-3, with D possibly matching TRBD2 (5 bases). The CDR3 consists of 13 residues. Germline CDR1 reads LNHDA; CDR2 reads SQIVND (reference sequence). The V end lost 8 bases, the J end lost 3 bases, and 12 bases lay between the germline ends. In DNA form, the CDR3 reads TGTGCCAGTTTCGAGGGTAATACAGATACGCAGTATTTT. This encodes CASFEGNTDTQYF.

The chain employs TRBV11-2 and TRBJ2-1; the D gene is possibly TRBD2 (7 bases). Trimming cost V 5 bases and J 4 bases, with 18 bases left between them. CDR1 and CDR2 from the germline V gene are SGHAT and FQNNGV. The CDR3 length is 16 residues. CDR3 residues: CASSPTAGDIYNEQFF. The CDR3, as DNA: TGTGCCAGCAGCCCCACCGCGGGGGACATTTACAATGAGCAGTTCTTC.

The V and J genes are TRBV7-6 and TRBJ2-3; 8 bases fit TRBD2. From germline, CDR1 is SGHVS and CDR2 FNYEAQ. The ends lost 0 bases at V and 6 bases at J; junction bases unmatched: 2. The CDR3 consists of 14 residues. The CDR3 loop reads CASSLALAGDTQYF. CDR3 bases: TGTGCCAGCAGCTTAGCCCTAGCGGGCGATACGCAGTATTTT.

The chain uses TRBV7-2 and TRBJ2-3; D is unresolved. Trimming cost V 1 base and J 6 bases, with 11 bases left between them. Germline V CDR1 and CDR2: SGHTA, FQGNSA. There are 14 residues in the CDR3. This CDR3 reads CASSLDGYQDTQYF. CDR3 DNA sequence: TGTGCCAGCAGCTTAGACGGCTACCAGGATACGCAGTATTTT.

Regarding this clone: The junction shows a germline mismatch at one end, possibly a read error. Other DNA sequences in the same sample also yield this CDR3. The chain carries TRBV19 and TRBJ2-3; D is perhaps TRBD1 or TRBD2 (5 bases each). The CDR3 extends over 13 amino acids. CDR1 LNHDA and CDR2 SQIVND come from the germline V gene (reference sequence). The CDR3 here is CASSIGGSDTQYF. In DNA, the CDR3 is TGCGCCAGTAGTATTGGGGGATCAGATACGCAGTATTTT.

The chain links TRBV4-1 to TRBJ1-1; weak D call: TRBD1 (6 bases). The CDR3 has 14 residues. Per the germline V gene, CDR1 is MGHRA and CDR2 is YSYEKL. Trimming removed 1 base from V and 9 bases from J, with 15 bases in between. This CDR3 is CASSQVKGGGQAFF. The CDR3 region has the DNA TGCGCCAGCAGCCAAGTAAAAGGGGGAGGCCAAGCTTTCTTT.

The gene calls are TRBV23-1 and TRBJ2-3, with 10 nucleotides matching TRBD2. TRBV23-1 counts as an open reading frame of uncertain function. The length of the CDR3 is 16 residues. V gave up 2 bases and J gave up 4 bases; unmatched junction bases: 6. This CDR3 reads CASSQTGTSVSDTQYF. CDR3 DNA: TGCGCCAGCAGTCAAACCGGGACTAGCGTGTCAGATACGCAGTATTTT.

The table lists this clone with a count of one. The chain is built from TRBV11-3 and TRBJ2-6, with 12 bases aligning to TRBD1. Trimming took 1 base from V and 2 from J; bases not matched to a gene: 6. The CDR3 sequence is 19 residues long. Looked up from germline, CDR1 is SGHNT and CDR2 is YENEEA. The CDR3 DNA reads TGTGCCAGCAGCTTAGGATGGGGACAGGGGGCGACTGGGGCCAACGTCCTGACTTTC. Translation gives CASSLGWGQGATGANVLTF.

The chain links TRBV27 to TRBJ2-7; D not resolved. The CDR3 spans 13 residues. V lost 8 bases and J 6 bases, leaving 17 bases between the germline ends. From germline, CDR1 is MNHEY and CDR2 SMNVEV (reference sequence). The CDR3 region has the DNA TGTGCCAGCCCTTTTGGGTTTTGTGGCGAGCAGTACTTC. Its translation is CASPFGFCGEQYF.

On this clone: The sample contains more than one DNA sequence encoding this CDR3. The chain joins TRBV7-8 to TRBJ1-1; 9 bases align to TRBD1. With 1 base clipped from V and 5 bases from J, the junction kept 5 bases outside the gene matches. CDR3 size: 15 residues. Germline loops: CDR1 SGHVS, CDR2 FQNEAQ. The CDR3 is CASSLVGQGLTEAFF. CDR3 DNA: TGTGCCAGCAGCTTAGTGGGACAGGGTTTAACTGAAGCTTTCTTT.

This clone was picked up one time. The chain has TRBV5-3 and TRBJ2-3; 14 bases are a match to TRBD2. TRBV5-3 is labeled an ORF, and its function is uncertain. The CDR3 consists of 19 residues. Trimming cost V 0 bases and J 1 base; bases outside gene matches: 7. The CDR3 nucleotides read TGTGCCAGAAGCTTGGGGGGACTAGCGGGAGATGGAGGCACAGATACGCAGTATTTT. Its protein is CARSLGGLAGDGGTDTQYF.

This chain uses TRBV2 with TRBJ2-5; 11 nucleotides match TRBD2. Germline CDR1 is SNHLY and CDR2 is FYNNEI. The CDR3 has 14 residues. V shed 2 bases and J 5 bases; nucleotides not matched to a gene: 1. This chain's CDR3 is CASSESSGRETQYF. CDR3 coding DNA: TGTGCCAGCAGTGAATCTAGCGGGAGGGAGACCCAGTACTTC.

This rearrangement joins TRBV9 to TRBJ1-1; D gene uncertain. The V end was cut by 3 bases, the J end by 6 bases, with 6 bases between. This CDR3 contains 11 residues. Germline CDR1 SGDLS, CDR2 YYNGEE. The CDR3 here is CASSAAAEAFF. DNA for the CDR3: TGTGCCAGCAGCGCCGCAGCTGAAGCTTTCTTT.

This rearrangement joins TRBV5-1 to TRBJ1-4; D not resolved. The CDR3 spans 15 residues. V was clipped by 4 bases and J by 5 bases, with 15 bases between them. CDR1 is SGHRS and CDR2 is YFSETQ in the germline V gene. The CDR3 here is CASSPFRAENEKLFF. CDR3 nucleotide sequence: TGCGCCAGCAGCCCCTTCCGGGCAGAGAATGAAAAACTGTTTTTT.

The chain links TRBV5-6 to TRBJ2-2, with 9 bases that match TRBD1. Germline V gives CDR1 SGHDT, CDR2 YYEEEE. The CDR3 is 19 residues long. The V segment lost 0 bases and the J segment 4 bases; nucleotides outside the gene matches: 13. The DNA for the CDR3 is TGTGCCAGCAGCTTGGGCCTAGTTGCGGACAGGGGTAGCACCGGGGAGCTGTTTTTT. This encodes CASSLGLVADRGSTGELFF. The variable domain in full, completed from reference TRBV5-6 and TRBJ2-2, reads DAGVTQSPTHLIKTRGQQVTLRCSPKSGHDTVSWYQQALGQGPQFIFQYYEEEERQRGNFPDRFSGHQFPNYSSELNVNALLLGDSALYLCASSLGLVADRGSTGELFFGEGSRLTVL.

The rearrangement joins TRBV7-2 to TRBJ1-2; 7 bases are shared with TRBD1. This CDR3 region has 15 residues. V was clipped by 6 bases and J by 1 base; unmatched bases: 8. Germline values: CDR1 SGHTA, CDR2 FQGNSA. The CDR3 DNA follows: TGTGCCAGCAGTCAGGGGGGCCCTGTTAACTATGGCTACACCTTC. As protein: CASSQGGPVNYGYTF.

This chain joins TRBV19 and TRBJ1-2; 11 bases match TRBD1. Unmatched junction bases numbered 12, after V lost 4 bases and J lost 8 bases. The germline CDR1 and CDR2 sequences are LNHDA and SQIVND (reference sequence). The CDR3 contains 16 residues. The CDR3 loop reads CASSKPGQGVLRGYTF. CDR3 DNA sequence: TGTGCCAGTAGTAAACCGGGACAGGGGGTGCTGCGGGGCTACACCTTC.

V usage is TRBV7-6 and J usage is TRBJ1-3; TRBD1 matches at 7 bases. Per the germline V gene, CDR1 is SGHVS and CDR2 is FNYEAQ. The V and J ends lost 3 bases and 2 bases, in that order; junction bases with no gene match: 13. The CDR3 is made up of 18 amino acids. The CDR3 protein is CASSFVVPTGAAGNTIYF. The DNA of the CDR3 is TGTGCCAGCAGCTTCGTGGTCCCCACAGGGGCGGCTGGAAACACCATATATTTT.

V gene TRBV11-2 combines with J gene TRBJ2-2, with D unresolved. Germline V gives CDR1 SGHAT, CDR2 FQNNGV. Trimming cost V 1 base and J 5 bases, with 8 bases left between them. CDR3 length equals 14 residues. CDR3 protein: CASSLGGTTGELFF. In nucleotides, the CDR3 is TGTGCCAGCAGCTTAGGCGGCACTACCGGGGAGCTGTTTTTT.

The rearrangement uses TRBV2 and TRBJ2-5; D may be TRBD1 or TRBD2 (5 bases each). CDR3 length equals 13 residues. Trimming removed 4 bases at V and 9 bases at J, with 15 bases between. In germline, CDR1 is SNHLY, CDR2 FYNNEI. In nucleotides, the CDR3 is TGTGCCAGCAGTGCCCTGCCTCGGGACGCCCAGTACTTC. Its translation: CASSALPRDAQYF.

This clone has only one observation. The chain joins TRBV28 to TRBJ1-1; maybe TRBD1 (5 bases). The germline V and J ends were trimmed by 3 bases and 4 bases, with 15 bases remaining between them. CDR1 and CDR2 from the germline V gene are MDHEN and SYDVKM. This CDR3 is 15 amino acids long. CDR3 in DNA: TGTGCCAGCAGTTTCTTTGTCAGGGCTCGCACTGAAGCTTTCTTT. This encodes CASSFFVRARTEAFF.

Here the CDR3 reads CASSLSAVGDTQYF. DNA for the CDR3: TGTGCCAGCAGCTTATCGGCTGTAGGAGATACGCAGTATTTT. This chain connects TRBV11-2 to TRBJ2-3, with D uncertain. Per the germline V gene, CDR1 is SGHAT and CDR2 is FQNNGV. The CDR3 length is 14 residues. With 2 bases removed from V and 5 bases from J, the gap between germline ends came to 11 bases.

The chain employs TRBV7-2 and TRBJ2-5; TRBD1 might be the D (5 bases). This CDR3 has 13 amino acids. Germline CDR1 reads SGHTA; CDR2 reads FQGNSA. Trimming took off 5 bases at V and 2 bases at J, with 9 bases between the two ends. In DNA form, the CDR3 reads TGTGCCAGCAGCCCACAGGTTCAAGAGACCCAGTACTTC. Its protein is CASSPQVQETQYF.

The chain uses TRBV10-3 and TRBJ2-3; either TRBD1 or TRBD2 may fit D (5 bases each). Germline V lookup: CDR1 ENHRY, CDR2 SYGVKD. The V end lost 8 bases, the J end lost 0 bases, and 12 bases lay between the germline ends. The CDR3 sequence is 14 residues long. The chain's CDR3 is CAIGTLWSTDTQYF. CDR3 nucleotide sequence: TGTGCCATCGGGACGCTTTGGAGCACAGATACGCAGTATTTT.

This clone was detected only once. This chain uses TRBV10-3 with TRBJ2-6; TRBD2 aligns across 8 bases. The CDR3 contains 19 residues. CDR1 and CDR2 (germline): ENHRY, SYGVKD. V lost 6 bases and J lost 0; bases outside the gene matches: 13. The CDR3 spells CAISLRGGPRDSGANVLTF. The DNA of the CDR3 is TGTGCCATCAGCCTCCGGGGGGGACCTAGAGACTCTGGGGCCAACGTCCTGACTTTC.

The CDR3 protein is CASSRGQPPGELFF. In DNA form, the CDR3 reads TGTGCCAGCAGTCGGGGACAACCACCCGGGGAGCTGTTTTTT. The J gene is TRBJ2-2, the V gene TRBV7-3; TRBD1 is a possible D gene (6 bases). Germline V gene sequence: CDR1 SGHTA, CDR2 FQGTGA. Trimming cost V 6 bases and J 6 bases, with 14 bases left between them. The CDR3 extends over 14 amino acids.